Listed below are T cell receptor beta chains from one sample, sequenced in a study of T cell clones after liver transplantation. Assay: immunoSEQ multiplex PCR; the TCRdb copy retains only in-frame clones and omits some. The sample shows about 75,000 clones, around four fifths of them seen only once. The starting material was CD4+ T cells from blood, obtained less than 50 months after liver transplant. The receptors here all came from a human patient who received a liver transplant. Some T cells may have originated in the graft donor. The CDR3 runs from the conserved cysteine through the conserved F or W. The D gene is left open where the match is weak. A row's size may be missing; if present it is once, few, many or a size class.

TRBJ1-5,TRBV19,-,-,TGTGCCAGTAGTTCAATATGGGGGGGTAGCAATCAGCCCCAGCATTTT,CASSSIWGGSNQPQHF
TRBJ2-2,TRBV7-2,-,-,TGTGCCAGCAGCTTAGTCAGGGGAACCGGGGAGCTGTTTTTT,CASSLVRGTGELFF
TRBJ2-3,TRBV9,once,-,TGTGCCAGCAGTCGGACGGGACGGCCCGACACAGATACGCAGTATTTT,CASSRTGRPDTDTQYF
TRBJ2-3,TRBV2,-,TRBD1,TGTGCCAGCAGGGCGGACAGGGACCCTAGCACAGATACGCAGTATTTT,CASRADRDPSTDTQYF
TRBJ2-7,TRBV7-2,once,TRBD2,TGTGCCAGCAGCCGCGGGGGGTTTGAGGAGCAGTACTTC,CASSRGGFEEQYF
TRBJ2-3,TRBV7-2,-,-,TGTGCCAGCAGCTTAGGACTGGGACTCGACACAGATACGCAGTATTTT,CASSLGLGLDTDTQYF
TRBJ2-1,TRBV29-1,-,TRBD1,TGCAGCGCCGACACGGACAGGGGGCACAATGAGCAGTTCTTC,CSADTDRGHNEQFF
TRBJ1-1,TRBV5-1,-,-,TGCGCCAGCAGCTTCCGGGACACTGAAGCTTTCTTT,CASSFRDTEAFF
TRBJ1-2,TRBV19,-,-,TGTGCCAGTAGTATCTCGACGACGGGGCGAGGCTACACCTTC,CASSISTTGRGYTF
TRBJ2-7,TRBV19,-,-,TGTGCCAGTAGTACCCCAGAGAGGGGCTACGAGCAGTACTTC,CASSTPERGYEQYF
TRBJ1-2,TRBV10-3,few,TRBD1,TGTGCCTCAAAAGGGGACAGGGTCGTTGGCTACACCTTC,CASKGDRVVGYTF
TRBJ2-1,TRBV9,-,TRBD2,TGTGCCAGCAGCACGACTCCGGGGGGCTCCTACAATGAGCAGTTCTTC,CASSTTPGGSYNEQFF
TRBJ2-7,TRBV19,-,-,TGTGCCAGTAGTATAGGGTCCGAGCAGTACTTC,CASSIGSEQYF
TRBJ2-3,TRBV5-1,-,TRBD2,TGCGCCAGCAGCTTGGGACTAGCGGCAGATACGCAGTATTTT,CASSLGLAADTQYF
TRBJ1-4,TRBV28,-,-,TGTGCCAGCCAAGGGGCCACAATTAATGAAAAACTGTTTTTT,CASQGATINEKLFF
TRBJ2-1,TRBV18,-,TRBD1,TGTGCCAGCTCACTACTCGGACAGGGTATAGATGAGCAGTTCTTC,CASSLLGQGIDEQFF
TRBJ2-7,TRBV11-1,-,TRBD1,TGTGCCAGCAGCATTAGCGGACAGGGGGCCAACGAGCAGTACTTC,CASSISGQGANEQYF
TRBJ2-7,TRBV6-5,once,-,TGTGCCAGCACCTTAAGTAGGTTCCCCTACGAGCAGTACTTC,CASTLSRFPYEQYF
TRBJ1-2,TRBV2,-,-,TGTGCCAGCAGTGTTGACAGGAACTATGGCTACACCTTC,CASSVDRNYGYTF
TRBJ2-7,TRBV10-3,-,-,TGTGCCATCAGCCCCTTCGCAAGGTCGACGGGGGCCAGAAAGGGCTACGAGCAGTACTTC,CAISPFARSTGARKGYEQYF
TRBJ2-1,TRBV15,once,-,TGTGCCACCAGCAGAGGAGGCGGGGAGGATGAGCAGTTCTTC,CATSRGGGEDEQFF
TRBJ2-1,TRBV5-4,-,-,TGTGCCAGCAGCTTGGCGACCACCAATGAGCAGTTCTTC,CASSLATTNEQFF
TRBJ2-7,TRBV6-5,-,TRBD1,TGTGCCAGCAGTTACTCGTTCGGGACAGCCTACGAGCAGTACTTC,CASSYSFGTAYEQYF
TRBJ1-4,TRBV11-2,-,-,TGTGCCAGCAGCGCGGGCGCAACTAATGAAAAACTGTTTTTT,CASSAGATNEKLFF
TRBJ1-5,TRBV18,few,-,TGTGCCAGCTCCCCAACCGCGGGGCTCAATCAGCCCCAGCATTTT,CASSPTAGLNQPQHF
TRBJ2-3,TRBV2,-,-,TGTGCCACACAGGTGCTCACAGATACGCAGTATTTT,CATQVLTDTQYF
TRBJ2-2,TRBV7-3,-,-,TGTGCCAGCAGCCCGGGTGGGAACACCGGGGAGCTGTTTTTT,CASSPGGNTGELFF
TRBJ2-3,TRBV7-2,-,TRBD2,TGTGCCAGCAGCCCGGGGGGGCCCGGGCCAGATACGCAGTATTTT,CASSPGGPGPDTQYF
TRBJ1-2,TRBV28,-,-,TGTGCCAGCAGTTTGCCGACAGCTGGCTACACCTTC,CASSLPTAGYTF
TRBJ1-5,TRBV5-6,-,TRBD1,TGTGCCAGCAGCTTAGGACAGGGGTCTTATAGCAATCAGCCCCAGCATTTT,CASSLGQGSYSNQPQHF
TRBJ1-2,TRBV6-5,-,TRBD1,TGTGCCAGCAGTTACTCGAGTCAGGGGGAATTTGGCTACACCTTC,CASSYSSQGEFGYTF
TRBJ2-5,TRBV2,-,-,TGTGCCAGCAGTGGACTTCGGACGGGGGAGACCCAGTACTTC,CASSGLRTGETQYF
TRBJ2-3,TRBV28,-,-,TGTGCCAGCAGTTTCACGGGAAAATCAGATACGCAGTATTTT,CASSFTGKSDTQYF
TRBJ2-3,TRBV6-5,-,-,TGTGCCAGCAGTTACTCGGCTCCTGGGGGTACGCAGTATTTT,CASSYSAPGGTQYF